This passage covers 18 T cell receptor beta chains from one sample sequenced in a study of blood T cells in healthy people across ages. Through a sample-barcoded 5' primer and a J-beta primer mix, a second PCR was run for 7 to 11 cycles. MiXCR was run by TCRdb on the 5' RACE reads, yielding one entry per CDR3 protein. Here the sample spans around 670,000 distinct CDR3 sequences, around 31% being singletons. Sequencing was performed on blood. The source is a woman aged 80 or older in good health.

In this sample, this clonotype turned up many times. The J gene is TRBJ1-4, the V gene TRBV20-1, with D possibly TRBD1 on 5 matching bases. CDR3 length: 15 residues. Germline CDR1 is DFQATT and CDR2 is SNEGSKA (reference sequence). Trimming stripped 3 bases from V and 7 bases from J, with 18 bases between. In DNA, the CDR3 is TGCAGTGCTAGGGCTTTCGGTGTGGGGCTTGAAAAACTGTTTTTT. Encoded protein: CSARAFGVGLEKLFF.

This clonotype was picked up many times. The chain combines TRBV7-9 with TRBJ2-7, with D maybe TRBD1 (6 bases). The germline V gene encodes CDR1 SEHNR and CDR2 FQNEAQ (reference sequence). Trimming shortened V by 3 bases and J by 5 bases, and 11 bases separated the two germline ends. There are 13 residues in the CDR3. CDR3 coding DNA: TGTGCCAGCAGCTTTGCAGGGGCGGACGAGCAGTACTTC. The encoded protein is CASSFAGADEQYF.

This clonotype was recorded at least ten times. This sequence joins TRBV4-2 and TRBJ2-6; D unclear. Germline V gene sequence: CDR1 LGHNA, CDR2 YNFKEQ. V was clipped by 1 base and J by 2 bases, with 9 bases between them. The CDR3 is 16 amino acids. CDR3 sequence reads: CASSQVGRPGANVLTF. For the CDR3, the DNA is TGTGCCAGCAGCCAAGTGGGTAGGCCTGGGGCCAACGTCCTGACTTTC.

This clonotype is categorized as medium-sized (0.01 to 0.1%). The CDR3 bases are TGCAGTGCTAGAGACATCGGGGGAAAAGGTGGCGAGCAGTACTTC. It encodes CSARDIGGKGGEQYF. This sequence joins TRBV20-1 and TRBJ2-7, with D possibly TRBD2 on 6 matching bases. The germline CDR1 and CDR2 sequences are DFQATT and SNEGSKA (reference sequence). The CDR3 consists of 15 residues. V was clipped by 0 bases and J by 6 bases, with 18 bases between them.

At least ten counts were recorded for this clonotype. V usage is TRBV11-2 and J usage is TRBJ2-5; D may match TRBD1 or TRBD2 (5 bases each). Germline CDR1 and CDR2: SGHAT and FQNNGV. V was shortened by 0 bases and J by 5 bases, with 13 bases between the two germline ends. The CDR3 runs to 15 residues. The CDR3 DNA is TGTGCCAGCAGCTTAGAGTTGGGGGTCAGGGAGACCCAGTACTTC. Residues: CASSLELGVRETQYF. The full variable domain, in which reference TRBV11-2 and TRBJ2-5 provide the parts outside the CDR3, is EAGVAQSPRYKIIEKRQSVAFWCNPISGHATLYWYQQILGQGPKLLIQFQNNGVVDDSQLPKDRFSAERLKGVDSTLKIQPAKLEDSAVYLCASSLELGVRETQYFGPGTRLLVL.

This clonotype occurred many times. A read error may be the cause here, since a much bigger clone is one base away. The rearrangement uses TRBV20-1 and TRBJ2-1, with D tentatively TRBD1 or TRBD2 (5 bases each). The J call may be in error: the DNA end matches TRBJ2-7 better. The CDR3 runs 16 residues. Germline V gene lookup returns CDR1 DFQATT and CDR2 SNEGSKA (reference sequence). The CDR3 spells CSARPTWGSSYNEQYF. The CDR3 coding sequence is TGCAGTGCTAGACCGACATGGGGGAGCTCCTACAATGAGCAGTACTTC.

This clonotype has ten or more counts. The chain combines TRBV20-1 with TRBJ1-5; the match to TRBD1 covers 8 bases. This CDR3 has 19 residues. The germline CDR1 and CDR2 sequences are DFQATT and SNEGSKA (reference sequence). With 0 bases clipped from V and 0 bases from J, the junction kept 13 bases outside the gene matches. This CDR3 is CSARDTGGGTPISNQPQHF. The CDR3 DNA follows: TGCAGTGCTAGAGATACAGGGGGAGGGACACCTATTAGCAATCAGCCCCAGCATTTT.

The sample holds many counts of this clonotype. CDR3 protein: CASSKEGETQYF. DNA for the CDR3: TGCGCCAGCAGTAAAGAGGGGGAGACCCAGTACTTC. This rearrangement joins TRBV5-1 to TRBJ2-5; either TRBD1 or TRBD2 may fit D (5 bases each). Trimming took 5 bases from V and 5 from J, leaving 10 bases between them. CDR1 SGHRS and CDR2 YFSETQ come from the germline V gene. This CDR3 spans 12 amino acids.

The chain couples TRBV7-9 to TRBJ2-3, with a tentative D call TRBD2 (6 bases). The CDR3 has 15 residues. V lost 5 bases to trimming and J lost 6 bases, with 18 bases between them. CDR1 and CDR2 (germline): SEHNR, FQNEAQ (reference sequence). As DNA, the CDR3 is TGTGCCAGCAGCAAGGAGGGGACGGAGGGGGATACGCAGTATTTT. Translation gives CASSKEGTEGDTQYF.

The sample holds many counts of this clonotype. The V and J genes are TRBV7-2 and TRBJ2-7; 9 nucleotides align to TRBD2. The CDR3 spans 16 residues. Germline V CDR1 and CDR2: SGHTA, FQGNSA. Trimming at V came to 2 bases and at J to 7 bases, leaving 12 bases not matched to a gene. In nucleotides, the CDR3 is TGTGCCAGCAGCTTAACCGGGTCGGCGGGGGGGCATGAGCAGTACTTC. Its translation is CASSLTGSAGGHEQYF.

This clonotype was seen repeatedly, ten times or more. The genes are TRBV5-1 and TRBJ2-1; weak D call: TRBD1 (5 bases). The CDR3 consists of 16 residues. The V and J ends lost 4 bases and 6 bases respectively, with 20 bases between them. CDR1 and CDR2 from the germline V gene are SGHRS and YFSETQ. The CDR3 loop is CASSPVDNLSVNEQFF. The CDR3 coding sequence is TGCGCCAGCAGCCCAGTGGACAACCTGTCTGTCAATGAGCAGTTCTTC.

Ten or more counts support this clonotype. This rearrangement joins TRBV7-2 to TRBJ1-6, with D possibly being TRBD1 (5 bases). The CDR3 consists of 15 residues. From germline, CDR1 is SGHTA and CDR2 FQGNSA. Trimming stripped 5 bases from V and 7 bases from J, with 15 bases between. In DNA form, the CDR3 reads TGTGCCAGCAGCGGGGGTAGAAGCAGGAATTCACCCCTCCACTTT. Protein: CASSGGRSRNSPLHF.

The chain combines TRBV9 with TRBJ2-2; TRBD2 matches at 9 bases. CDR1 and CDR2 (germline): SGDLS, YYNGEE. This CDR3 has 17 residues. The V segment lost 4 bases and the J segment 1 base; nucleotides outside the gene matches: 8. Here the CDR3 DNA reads TGTGCCAGCAGCCGGGGAGCAGCGGGGGGGAACACCGGGGAGCTGTTTTTT. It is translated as CASSRGAAGGNTGELFF.

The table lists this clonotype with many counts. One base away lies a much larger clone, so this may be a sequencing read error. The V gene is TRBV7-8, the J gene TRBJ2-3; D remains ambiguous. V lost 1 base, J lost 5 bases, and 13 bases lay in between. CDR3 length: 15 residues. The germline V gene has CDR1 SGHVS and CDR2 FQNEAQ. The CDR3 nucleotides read TGTGCCAGCAGCTTAGGCCTAGAGCGAGGAGATACGCAGTATTTT. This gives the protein CASSLGLERGDTQYF.

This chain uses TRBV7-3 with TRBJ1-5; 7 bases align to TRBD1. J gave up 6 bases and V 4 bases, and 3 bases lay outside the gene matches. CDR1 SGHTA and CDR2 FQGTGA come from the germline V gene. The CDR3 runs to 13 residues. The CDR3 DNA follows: TGTGCCAGCAGCTCGGGACAGATTCAGCCCCAGCATTTT. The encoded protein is CASSSGQIQPQHF. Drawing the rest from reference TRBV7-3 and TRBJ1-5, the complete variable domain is GAGVSQTPSNKVTEKGKYVELRCDPISGHTALYWYRQSLGQGPEFLIYFQGTGAADDSGLPNDRFFAVRPEGSVSTLKIQRTERGDSAVYLCASSSGQIQPQHFGDGTRLSIL.

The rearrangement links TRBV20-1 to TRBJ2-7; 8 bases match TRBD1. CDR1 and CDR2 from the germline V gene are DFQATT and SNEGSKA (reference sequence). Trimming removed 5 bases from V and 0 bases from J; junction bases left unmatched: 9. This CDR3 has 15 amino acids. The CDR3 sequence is CSARPDRALSYEQYF. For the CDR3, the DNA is TGCAGTGCTCGCCCGGACAGGGCCCTCTCCTACGAGCAGTACTTC.

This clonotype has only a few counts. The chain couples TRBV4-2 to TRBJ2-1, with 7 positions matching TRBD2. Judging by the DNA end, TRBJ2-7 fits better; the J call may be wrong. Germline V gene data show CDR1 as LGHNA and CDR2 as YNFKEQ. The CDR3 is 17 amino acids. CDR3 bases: TGTGCCAGCAGCCAAGATTGGGGGGGAAGCTCCTACAATGAGCAGTACTTC. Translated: CASSQDWGGSSYNEQYF.

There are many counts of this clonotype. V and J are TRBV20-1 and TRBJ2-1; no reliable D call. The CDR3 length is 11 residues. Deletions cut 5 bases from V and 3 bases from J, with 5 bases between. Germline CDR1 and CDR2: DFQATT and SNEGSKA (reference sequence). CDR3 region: CSAPHYNEQFF. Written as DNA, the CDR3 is TGCAGTGCTCCCCACTACAATGAGCAGTTCTTC.